These T cell receptor beta chains were read from a single sample in a study of Ad26.COV2.S vaccination and SARS-CoV-2 variants. Profiled with immunoSEQ multiplex PCR; TCRdb holds only in-frame clones, not every one. Of more than 250,000 clones detected, approximately 87% appear once; the ten largest clones hold 3% to 4%. Source: peripheral blood, taken in a trial of Ad26.COV2.S vaccine versus placebo. Receptor source: a person aged 18-65 years who received the Ad26.COV2.S COVID-19 vaccine or a placebo. Each CDR3 is given with its conserved first and last residue. D genes are given only for firm matches. Not every row has a clone size; where given, it reads once, few, many or a size class.

j_call d_call clone_size v_call cdr3_nt cdr3_aa
TRBJ1-1 - - TRBV30 TGTGCCTGGACCGCGAGGCAGTTGAACACTGAAGCTTTCTTT CAWTARQLNTEAFF
TRBJ2-7 - once TRBV5-1 TGCGCCAGCAGCTTGGGGCAGGGAGCGTACGAGCAGTACTTC CASSLGQGAYEQYF
TRBJ2-3 - - TRBV29-1 TGCAGCGTTGAAGATGGCGAGGCAGATACGCAGTATTTT CSVEDGEADTQYF
TRBJ2-1 - - TRBV29-1 TGCAGCGTTGCGCGACTCGAAGGGGGTGAGCAGTTCTTC CSVARLEGGEQFF
TRBJ2-3 - - TRBV5-8 TGTGCCAGCAGGGATCCTTGGTATCAGGCGAGAGATACGCAGTATTTT CASRDPWYQARDTQYF
TRBJ2-7 TRBD1 - TRBV11-2 TGTGCCAGCAGCTTAGTGTATCAGGCAGGGGGCGACGAGCAGTACTTC CASSLVYQAGGDEQYF
TRBJ1-2 - - TRBV29-1 TGCAGCGTTGTAAGGGGTGTAAGCGGCTACACCTTC CSVVRGVSGYTF
TRBJ2-7 - - TRBV6-5 TGTGCCAGCAGTTACTCCTCAGGGGACTACGAGCAGTACTTC CASSYSSGDYEQYF
TRBJ2-2 TRBD1 few TRBV5-4 TGTGCCGTCGGGACAGGGGGCACCGGGGAGCTGTTTTTT CAVGTGGTGELFF
TRBJ1-2 TRBD1 few TRBV29-1 TGCAGCGTTGAAGAACTGGGACAGGGACGCTACACCTTC CSVEELGQGRYTF
TRBJ1-2 TRBD1 - TRBV4-3 TGCGCCAGCAGCCAAGACAGGGACAGCTATGGCTACACCTTC CASSQDRDSYGYTF
TRBJ2-2 - - TRBV27 TGTGCCAGCAGTTTATTCGGGGGTTCGAACACCGGGGAGCTGTTTTTT CASSLFGGSNTGELFF
TRBJ2-7 TRBD1 - TRBV3-1/TRBV3-2 TGTGCCAGCAGCCAAACCTGGACAGGGGGAACCTACGAGCAGTACTTC CASSQTWTGGTYEQYF
TRBJ2-2 TRBD2 - TRBV6-5 TGTGCCACCCAACAACTAGCGGGGGCCGGCGGGGAGCTGTTTTTT CATQQLAGAGGELFF
TRBJ1-1 - - TRBV5-6 TGTGCCAGCAGCTTCGGTGGTTCGAGTCCTGAAGCTTTCTTT CASSFGGSSPEAFF
TRBJ2-7 - once TRBV6-6 TGTGCCAGCAGCGGACATTCACAGGGAAACGAGCAGTACTTC CASSGHSQGNEQYF
TRBJ1-6 TRBD1 - TRBV9 TGTGCCAGCAGCGTACGTGGACAGGGGGCGGAATCACCCCTCCACTTT CASSVRGQGAESPLHF
TRBJ2-7 TRBD2 - TRBV5-1 TGCGCCAGCAGCGAGCTAGCGGGAGGGACCTACGAGCAGTACTTC CASSELAGGTYEQYF
TRBJ1-1 TRBD1 - TRBV7-9 TGTGCCAGCAGCCCACAGGTCGGGACAGCGAGCGAAGCTTTCTTT CASSPQVGTASEAFF
TRBJ2-3 - - TRBV25-1 TGTGCCAGCAGTGAATCCCAAACAGGCTACACAGATACGCAGTATTTT CASSESQTGYTDTQYF
TRBJ1-1 - once TRBV7-9 TGTGCCAGCAGCTTAGTGGGGGGACCTGAAGCTTTCTTT CASSLVGGPEAFF
TRBJ2-7 - - TRBV5-8 TGTGCCAGCAGCCTGAGTCCTTCCTACGAGCAGTACTTC CASSLSPSYEQYF
TRBJ2-3 TRBD1 - TRBV27 TGTGCCAGCAGTTGGGGACAGGGGCCAGATACGCAGTATTTT CASSWGQGPDTQYF
TRBJ1-6 - - TRBV20-1 TGCAGTGCTAGTCTACAGGGTTTTAATTCACCCCTCCACTTT CSASLQGFNSPLHF
TRBJ2-3 TRBD1 - TRBV7-9 TGTGCCAGCAGCCTGGACAGGGCCTACACAGATACGCAGTATTTT CASSLDRAYTDTQYF
TRBJ1-2 TRBD1 - TRBV6-5 TGTGCCAGCAGTTACTCGGGGACAGGGGCTTCTGGCTACACCTTC CASSYSGTGASGYTF
TRBJ2-5 TRBD1 - TRBV29-1 TGCAGCGCCGTGGGGACAGATAGCCCACCAGAGACCCAGTACTTC CSAVGTDSPPETQYF
TRBJ1-4 - - TRBV4-3 TGCGCCAGCAGCCAAGATAGGGCCACTAATGAAAAACTGTTTTTT CASSQDRATNEKLFF
TRBJ2-2 TRBD1 - TRBV7-9 TGTGCCAGCAGTTTCGGACAGGGGGCTAGAGCCGGGGAGCTGTTTTTT CASSFGQGARAGELFF
TRBJ1-2 - - TRBV11-2 TGTGCCAGCAGCCCTGGGGGTGGGAACTATGGCTACACCTTC CASSPGGGNYGYTF
TRBJ2-3 TRBD2 - TRBV15 TGTGCCACCAGCTTTGCGGGGGAAAGCACAGATACGCAGTATTTT CATSFAGESTDTQYF
TRBJ2-5 - - TRBV6-2/TRBV6-3 TGTGCCAGCAGTCCCTTGGCGTTGGTCTTCCAAGAGACCCAGTACTTC CASSPLALVFQETQYF
TRBJ1-1 - - TRBV7-9 TGTGCCAGCAGCTTCAGTAGCACTGAAGCTTTCTTT CASSFSSTEAFF
TRBJ1-1 TRBD1 once TRBV12-3/TRBV12-4 TGTGCCAGCAGCAAACAGGGGAGAACTGAAGCTTTCTTT CASSKQGRTEAFF
TRBJ2-7 TRBD2 - TRBV19 TGTGCCAGTACCCGGACTAGCGGCACCTACGAGCAGTACTTC CASTRTSGTYEQYF
TRBJ1-1 - - TRBV19 TGTGCCAGTAGTGGGATCAGGGCCAGCTACACTGAAGCTTTCTTT CASSGIRASYTEAFF
TRBJ1-1 TRBD1 once TRBV6-5 TGTGCCAGCAGGGGCAGACAGGGAGGGGACACTGAAGCTTTCTTT CASRGRQGGDTEAFF
TRBJ1-3 - - TRBV18 TGTGCCAGCTCACCCGGACAGATCTCTGGAAACACCATATATTTT CASSPGQISGNTIYF
TRBJ2-3 TRBD2 once TRBV5-1 TGCGCCAGCAGCTTTGGCGGGAGCTTTGGAGATACGCAGTATTTT CASSFGGSFGDTQYF
TRBJ2-1 - few TRBV12-3/TRBV12-4 TGTGCCAGCAGTTTAGCAGGAGGCAATGAGCAGTTCTTC CASSLAGGNEQFF
TRBJ2-2 TRBD1 few TRBV3-1/TRBV3-2 TGTGCCAGCAGCCCATGGACAGGGGTTGGCGGGGAGCTGTTTTTT CASSPWTGVGGELFF
TRBJ2-3 - - TRBV29-1 TGCAGCGTTAAGCCAGGGTCCAGCACAGATACGCAGTATTTT CSVKPGSSTDTQYF
TRBJ2-7 - - TRBV21-1 TGTGCCAGCAATCTACCGGGGACAGCCCTCGAGCAGTACTTC CASNLPGTALEQYF
TRBJ2-2 - - TRBV4-2 TGTGCCAGCAGCCAAGAAGGCCAGCCTTTTGGGGAGCTGTTTTTT CASSQEGQPFGELFF
TRBJ1-5 TRBD1 - TRBV18 TGTGCCAGCTCACCTATGGACAGGACCATCAATCAGCCCCAGCATTTT CASSPMDRTINQPQHF
TRBJ1-4 - - TRBV7-2 TGTGCCAGCAGCCCTCAGGGGAGATCTAATGAAAAACTGTTTTTT CASSPQGRSNEKLFF
TRBJ1-1 - - TRBV7-9 TGTGCCAGCAGCTTATTAGGCAGGGCTTGGGCCACTGAAGCTTTCTTT CASSLLGRAWATEAFF
TRBJ2-3 - - TRBV19 TGTGCCACCCAAAGGATGGAGGGGGCCGATACGCAGTATTTT CATQRMEGADTQYF
TRBJ2-1 TRBD2 - TRBV3-1/TRBV3-2 TGTGCCAGCAGCTTTAGCGGGATCTCCTACAATGAGCAGTTCTTC CASSFSGISYNEQFF
TRBJ1-1 - - TRBV2 TGTGCCAGCAGGCAGGGCCTGAACACTGAAGCTTTCTTT CASRQGLNTEAFF